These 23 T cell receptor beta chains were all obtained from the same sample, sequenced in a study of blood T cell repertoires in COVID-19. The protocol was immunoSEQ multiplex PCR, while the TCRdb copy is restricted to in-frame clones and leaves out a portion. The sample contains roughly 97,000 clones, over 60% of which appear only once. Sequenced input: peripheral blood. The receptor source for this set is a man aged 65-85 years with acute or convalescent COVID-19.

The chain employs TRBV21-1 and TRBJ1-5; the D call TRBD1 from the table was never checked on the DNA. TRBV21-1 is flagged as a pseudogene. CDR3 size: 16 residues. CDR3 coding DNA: TGTGCCGGACCGGGACAGGCCATTAATGGCAATCAGCCCCAGCATTTT. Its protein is CAGPGQAINGNQPQHF.

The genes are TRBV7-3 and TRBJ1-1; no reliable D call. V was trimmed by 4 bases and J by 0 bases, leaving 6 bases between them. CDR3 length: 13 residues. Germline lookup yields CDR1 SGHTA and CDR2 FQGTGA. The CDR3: CASSSTVNTEAFF. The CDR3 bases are TGTGCCAGCAGCTCCACAGTGAACACTGAAGCTTTCTTT.

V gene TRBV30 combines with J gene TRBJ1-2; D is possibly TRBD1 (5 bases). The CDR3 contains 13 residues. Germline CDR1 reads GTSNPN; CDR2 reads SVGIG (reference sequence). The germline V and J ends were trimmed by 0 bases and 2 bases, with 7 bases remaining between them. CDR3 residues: CAWSVGANYGYTF. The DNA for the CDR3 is TGTGCCTGGAGTGTAGGGGCGAACTATGGCTACACCTTC.

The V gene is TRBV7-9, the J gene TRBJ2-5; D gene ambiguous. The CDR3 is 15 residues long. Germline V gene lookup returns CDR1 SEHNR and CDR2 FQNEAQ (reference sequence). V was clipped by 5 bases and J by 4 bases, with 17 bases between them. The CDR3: CASSPAQVPGETQYF. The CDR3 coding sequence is TGTGCCAGCAGCCCCGCCCAGGTCCCCGGAGAGACCCAGTACTTC.

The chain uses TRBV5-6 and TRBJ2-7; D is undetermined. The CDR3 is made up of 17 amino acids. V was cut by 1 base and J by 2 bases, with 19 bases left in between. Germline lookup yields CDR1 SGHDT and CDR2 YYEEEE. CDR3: CASSLLVSQDLPYEQYF. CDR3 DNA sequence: TGTGCCAGCAGCTTGTTGGTGTCGCAGGATCTACCCTACGAGCAGTACTTC. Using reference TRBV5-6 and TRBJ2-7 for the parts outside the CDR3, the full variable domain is DAGVTQSPTHLIKTRGQQVTLRCSPKSGHDTVSWYQQALGQGPQFIFQYYEEEERQRGNFPDRFSGHQFPNYSSELNVNALLLGDSALYLCASSLLVSQDLPYEQYFGPGTRLTVT.

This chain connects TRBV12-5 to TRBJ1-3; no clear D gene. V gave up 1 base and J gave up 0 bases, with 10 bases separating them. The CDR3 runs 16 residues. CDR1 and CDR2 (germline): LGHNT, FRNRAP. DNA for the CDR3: TGTGCTAGTGGTTTGGGGGCGGGAAACTCTGGAAACACCATATATTTT. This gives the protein CASGLGAGNSGNTIYF.

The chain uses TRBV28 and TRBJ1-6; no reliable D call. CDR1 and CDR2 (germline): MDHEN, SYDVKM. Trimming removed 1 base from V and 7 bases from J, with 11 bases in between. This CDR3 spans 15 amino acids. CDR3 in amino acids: CASSLSGSENSPLHF. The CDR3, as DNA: TGTGCCAGCAGTTTATCCGGTTCCGAGAATTCACCCCTCCACTTT.

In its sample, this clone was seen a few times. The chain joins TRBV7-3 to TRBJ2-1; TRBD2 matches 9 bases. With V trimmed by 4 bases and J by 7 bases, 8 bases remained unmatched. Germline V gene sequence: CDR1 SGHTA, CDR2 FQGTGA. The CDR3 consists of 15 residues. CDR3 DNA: TGTGCCAGCAGCTCGGTAGCGGGAGTTATGAATGAGCAGTTCTTC. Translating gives CASSSVAGVMNEQFF.

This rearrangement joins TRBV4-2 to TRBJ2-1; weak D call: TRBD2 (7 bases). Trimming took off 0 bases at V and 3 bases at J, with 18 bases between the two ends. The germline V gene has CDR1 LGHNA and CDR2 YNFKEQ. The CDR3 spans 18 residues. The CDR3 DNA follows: TGTGCCAGCAGCCAAGATGCTTCGAGGGGGGGGATCTACAATGAGCAGTTCTTC. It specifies CASSQDASRGGIYNEQFF.

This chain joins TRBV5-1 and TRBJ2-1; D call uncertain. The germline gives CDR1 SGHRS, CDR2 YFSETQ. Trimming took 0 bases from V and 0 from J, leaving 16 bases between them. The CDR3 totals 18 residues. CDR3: CASSLEPLTGYSYNEQFF. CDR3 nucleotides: TGCGCCAGCAGCTTGGAGCCCCTTACGGGTTACTCCTACAATGAGCAGTTCTTC.

DNA for the CDR3: TGTGCCAGCAGCCAGGGACTAGCAGACCAAGAGACCCAGTACTTC. This translates into CASSQGLADQETQYF. J is TRBJ2-5 and V is TRBV5-8; 9 bases are shared with TRBD2. Germline CDR1 SGHTS, CDR2 YDEGEE. This CDR3 region has 15 residues. Unmatched junction bases numbered 4, after V lost 4 bases and J lost 0 bases.

CDR3 sequence reads: CSVDSGGETQYF. The CDR3 DNA sequence: TGCAGCGTTGATTCGGGGGGTGAGACCCAGTACTTC. The rearrangement uses TRBV29-1 and TRBJ2-5; 7 nucleotides align to TRBD2. CDR3 size: 12 residues. V lost 3 bases to trimming and J lost 5 bases; unmatched junction nucleotides: 3. CDR1 is SQVTM and CDR2 is ANQGSEA in the germline V gene. The whole variable domain, filled in from reference TRBV29-1 and TRBJ2-5, reads SAVISQKPSRDICQRGTSLTIQCQVDSQVTMMFWYRQQPGQSLTLIATANQGSEATYESGFVIDKFPISRPNLTFSTLTVSNMSPEDSSIYLCSVDSGGETQYFGPGTRLLVL.

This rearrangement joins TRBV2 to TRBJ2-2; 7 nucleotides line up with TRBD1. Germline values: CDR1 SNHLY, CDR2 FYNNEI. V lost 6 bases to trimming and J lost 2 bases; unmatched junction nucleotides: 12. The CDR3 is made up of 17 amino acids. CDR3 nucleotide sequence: TGTGCCAGCAGGGGTACAGGGGTTGGAGGAAACACCGGGGAGCTGTTTTTT. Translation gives CASRGTGVGGNTGELFF. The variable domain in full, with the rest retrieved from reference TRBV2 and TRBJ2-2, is EPEVTQTPSHQVTQMGQEVILRCVPISNHLYFYWYRQILGQKVEFLVSFYNNEISEKSEIFDDQFSVERPDGSNFTLKIRSTKLEDSAMYFCASRGTGVGGNTGELFFGEGSRLTVL.

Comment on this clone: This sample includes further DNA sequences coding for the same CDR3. CDR3: CASSLGQNQPQHF. The CDR3 DNA is TGTGCCAGCAGTTTAGGCCAGAATCAGCCCCAGCATTTT. This chain links TRBV12-3 or TRBV12-4 with TRBJ1-5, with D unresolved. Trimming took off 1 base at V and 4 bases at J, with 5 bases between the two ends. The length of the CDR3 is 13 residues.

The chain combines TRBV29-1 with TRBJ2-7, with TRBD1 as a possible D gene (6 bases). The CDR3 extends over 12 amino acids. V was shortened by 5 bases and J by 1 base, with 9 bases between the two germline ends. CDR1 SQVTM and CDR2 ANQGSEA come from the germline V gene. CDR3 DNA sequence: TGCAGCGTTCGGGACACTTCCTACGAGCAGTACTTC. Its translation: CSVRDTSYEQYF.

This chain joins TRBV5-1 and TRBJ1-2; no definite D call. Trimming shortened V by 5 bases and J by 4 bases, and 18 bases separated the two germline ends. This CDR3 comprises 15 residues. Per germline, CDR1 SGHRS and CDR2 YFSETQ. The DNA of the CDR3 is TGCGCCAGCAGAGAGGGTATGTCGGGTAGCTATGGCTACACCTTC. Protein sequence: CASREGMSGSYGYTF.

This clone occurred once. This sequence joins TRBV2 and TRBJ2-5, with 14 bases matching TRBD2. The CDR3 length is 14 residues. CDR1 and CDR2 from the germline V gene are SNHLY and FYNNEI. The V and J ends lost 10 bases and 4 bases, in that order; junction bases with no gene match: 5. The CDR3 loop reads CAISGTSGGETQYF. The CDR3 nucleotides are TGTGCCATTTCCGGGACTAGCGGGGGAGAGACCCAGTACTTC.

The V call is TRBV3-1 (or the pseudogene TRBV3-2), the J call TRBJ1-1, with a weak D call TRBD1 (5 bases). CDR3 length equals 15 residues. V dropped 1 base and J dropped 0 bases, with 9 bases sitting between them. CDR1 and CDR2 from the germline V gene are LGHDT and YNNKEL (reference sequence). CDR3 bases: TGTGCCAGCAGCCAAGGGGCAGGGCTGAACACTGAAGCTTTCTTT. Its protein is CASSQGAGLNTEAFF.

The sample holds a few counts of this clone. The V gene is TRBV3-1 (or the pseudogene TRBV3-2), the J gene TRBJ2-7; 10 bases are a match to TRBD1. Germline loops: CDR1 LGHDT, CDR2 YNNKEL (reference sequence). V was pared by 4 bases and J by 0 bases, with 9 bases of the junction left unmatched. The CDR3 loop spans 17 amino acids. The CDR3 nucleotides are TGTGCCAGCAGCCGTGAGACAGGGGGCCCCTACTCCTACGAGCAGTACTTC. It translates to CASSRETGGPYSYEQYF.

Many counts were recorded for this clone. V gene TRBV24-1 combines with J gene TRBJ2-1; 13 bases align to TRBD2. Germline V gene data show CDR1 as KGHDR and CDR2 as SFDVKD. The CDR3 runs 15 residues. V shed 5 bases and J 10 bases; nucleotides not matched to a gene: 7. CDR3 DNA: TGTGCCACCAGTGGACTACTAGCGGGGGGGAGAGAGCAGTTCTTC. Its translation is CATSGLLAGGREQFF.

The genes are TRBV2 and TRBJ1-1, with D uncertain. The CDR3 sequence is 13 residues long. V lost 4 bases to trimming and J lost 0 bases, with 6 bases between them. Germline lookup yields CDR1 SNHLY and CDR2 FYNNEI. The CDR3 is CASSAGMNTEAFF. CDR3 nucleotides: TGTGCCAGCAGTGCTGGCATGAACACTGAAGCTTTCTTT.

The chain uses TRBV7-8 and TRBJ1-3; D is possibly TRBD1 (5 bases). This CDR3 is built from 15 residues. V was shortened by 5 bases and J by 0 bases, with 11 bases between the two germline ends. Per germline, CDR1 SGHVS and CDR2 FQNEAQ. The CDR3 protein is CASSQYRSSGNTIYF. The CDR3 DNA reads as TGTGCCAGCAGCCAATACAGGTCCTCTGGAAACACCATATATTTT.

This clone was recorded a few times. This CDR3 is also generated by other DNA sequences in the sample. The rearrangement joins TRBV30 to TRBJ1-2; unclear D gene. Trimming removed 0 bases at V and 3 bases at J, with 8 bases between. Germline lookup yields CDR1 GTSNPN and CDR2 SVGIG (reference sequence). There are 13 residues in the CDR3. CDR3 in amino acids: CAWSVSSYYGYTF. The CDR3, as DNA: TGTGCCTGGAGTGTATCCAGTTACTATGGCTACACCTTC.